This T cell receptor beta chain was recorded in a study of T cell clonotyping in hematopoietic cell transplantation. J was trimmed by 4 bases and V by 4 bases; bases with no gene match: 13. Germline V gene lookup returns CDR1 SGHDT and CDR2 YYEEEE. The length of the CDR3 is 16 residues. Assay: immunoSEQ multiplex PCR; the TCRdb copy retains only in-frame clones and omits some. The profile shows more than 9,500 clones, approximately 89% of them singletons. The study, taken as a whole, reports: Few recipient clonotypes overlapped donors; over 95% were de novo at given depth. Without cell sorting, CD4 versus CD8 contributions remain unresolved. After transplant, recipient diversity fell while pathologically expanded clonotypes grew through day 180.

Details on this clone: Its target is not known.

This sequence joins TRBV5-6 and TRBJ1-2; TRBD1 aligns across 7 bases. The sequencing input was peripheral blood mononuclear cells. The origin of this receptor is a woman aged 50 to 65 in good health. Some clones in this sample may be carry-over from other donors' samples. CDR3 residues: CASSPQPGQTLYGYTF. In DNA, the CDR3 is TGTGCCAGCAGCCCTCAACCGGGACAGACCCTCTATGGCTACACCTTC.